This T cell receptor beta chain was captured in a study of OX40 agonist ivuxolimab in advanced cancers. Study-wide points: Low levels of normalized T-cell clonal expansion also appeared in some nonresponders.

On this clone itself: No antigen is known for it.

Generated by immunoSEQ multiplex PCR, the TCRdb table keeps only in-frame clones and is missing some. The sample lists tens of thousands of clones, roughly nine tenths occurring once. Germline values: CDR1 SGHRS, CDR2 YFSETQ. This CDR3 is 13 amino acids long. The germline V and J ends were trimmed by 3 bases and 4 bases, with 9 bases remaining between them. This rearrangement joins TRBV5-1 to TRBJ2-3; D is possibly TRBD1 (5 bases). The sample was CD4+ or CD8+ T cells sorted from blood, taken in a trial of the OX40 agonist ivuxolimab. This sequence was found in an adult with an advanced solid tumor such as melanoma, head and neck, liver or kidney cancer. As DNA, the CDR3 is TGCGCCAGCAGCTCCCAGGGTCCAGATACGCAGTATTTT. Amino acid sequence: CASSSQGPDTQYF.